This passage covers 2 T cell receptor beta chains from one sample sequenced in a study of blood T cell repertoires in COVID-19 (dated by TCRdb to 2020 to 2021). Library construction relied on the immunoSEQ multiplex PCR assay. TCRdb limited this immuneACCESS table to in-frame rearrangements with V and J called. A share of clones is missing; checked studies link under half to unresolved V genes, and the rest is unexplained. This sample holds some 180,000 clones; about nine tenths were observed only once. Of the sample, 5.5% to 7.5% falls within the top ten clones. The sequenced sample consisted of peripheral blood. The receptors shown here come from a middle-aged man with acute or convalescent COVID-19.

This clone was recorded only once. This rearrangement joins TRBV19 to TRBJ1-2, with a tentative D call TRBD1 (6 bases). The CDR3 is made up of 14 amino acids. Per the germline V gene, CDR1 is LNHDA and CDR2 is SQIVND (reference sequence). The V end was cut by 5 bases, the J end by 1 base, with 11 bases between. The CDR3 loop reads CASSYRVFNYGYTF. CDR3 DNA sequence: TGTGCCAGTAGTTACAGGGTTTTTAACTATGGCTACACCTTC.

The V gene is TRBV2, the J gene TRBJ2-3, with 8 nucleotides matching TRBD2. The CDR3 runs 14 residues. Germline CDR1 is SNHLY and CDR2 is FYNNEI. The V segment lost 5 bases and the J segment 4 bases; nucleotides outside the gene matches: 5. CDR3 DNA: TGTGCCAGCAGTCCCCTGACTAGCGCAGATACGCAGTATTTT. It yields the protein CASSPLTSADTQYF.